This is a list of T cell receptor beta chains from one sample in a study of cytomegalovirus exposure and HLA in healthy donors. Assay used: immunoSEQ multiplex PCR; TCRdb lists only in-frame clones, some missing. Here the sample spans roughly 150,000 clones, roughly 80% being singletons. Input material: PBMCs. These receptors came from a male donor in good health and CMV-seronegative. The CDR3 runs from the conserved cysteine through the conserved F or W.

V	J	CDR3
TRBV11-2	TRBJ1-1	CASSSGGYTEAFF
TRBV4-3	TRBJ2-2	CASSGQGYTGELFF
TRBV6-6	-	CASRERGSSYEQYF
TRBV6-1	TRBJ2-1	CASSQGASSDEQFF
TRBV7-2	TRBJ2-7	CASSPGGYEQYF
TRBV4-3	TRBJ1-2	CASSQSQGRDGYTF
TRBV7-9	TRBJ2-2	CASRLLNTGELFF
TRBV5-4	TRBJ2-3	CASSFSGVTDTQYF
TRBV7-2	TRBJ1-5	CASSPQTGQPQHF
TRBV5-4	TRBJ1-1	CASSLGQGAEDTEAFF
TRBV5-1	TRBJ2-7	CASSFRDRGLSPYEQYF
TRBV5-4	TRBJ1-2	CASSLLTAEGGYTF
TRBV19	TRBJ2-7	CASSISLSEFTYEQYF
TRBV10-1	TRBJ2-2	CASRATLLGELFF
TRBV6-1	TRBJ2-5	CASSELPRDTSWEQYF
TRBV4-1	TRBJ1-4	CASSQNRGTNEKLFF
TRBV11-2	TRBJ1-2	CASSLDRTDGYTF
TRBV7-8	TRBJ2-1	CATTGTGGRNEQFF
TRBV4-3	TRBJ1-5	CASSQGHQNQPQHF
TRBV5-1	TRBJ2-1	CASSLDHVSGGPYNEQFF
TRBV30	TRBJ1-5	CAWRGTDYQPQHF
TRBV2	TRBJ2-7	CASSEAGRYEQYF
TRBV7-2	TRBJ2-7	CASSLAGGRDYEQYF
TRBV5-1	TRBJ2-1	CASSLRLAGNEQFF
TRBV7-9	TRBJ1-4	CASSPSTGTNEKLFF
TRBV19	TRBJ1-5	CASGQGTASNQPQHF
TRBV30	TRBJ2-1	CAWSGGPVEQFF
TRBV7-9	TRBJ2-7	CASSFDIFYEQYF
TRBV7-9	TRBJ1-2	CASSLMGARNYGYTF
TRBV27	TRBJ1-6	CASSETGGFYNSPLHF
TRBV27	TRBJ2-3	CASTMTGSDTQYF
TRBV18	TRBJ2-3	CASSRGQGDTQYF
TRBV5-1	TRBJ1-1	CASSSTGSWNTEAFF
TRBV6-5	TRBJ1-1	CASSYTGTTELEAFF
TRBV27	-	CASSLSRGRYEQYF
TRBV2	TRBJ2-7	CASKDGGPGTGGTYEQYF
TRBV30	TRBJ1-6	CAWSVTVSPLHF
TRBV5-1	TRBJ2-3	CASSLGLAVDTQYF
TRBV25-1	TRBJ2-1	CASKPGQGSYNEQFF